The clone carrying this T cell receptor beta chain was recorded a few times. The antigen is unknown. The sample is drawn from a study of regulatory T cells in long-lasting Graves disease. Looking at the study overall: Freshly diagnosed Graves' patients had used antithyroid drugs for under 3 months.

According to the study, TCR beta libraries were built with iRepertoire HTBI primers and CDR3-region Arm-PCR. TCRdb recomputed calls from the multiplex PCR reads with MiXCR, one row per CDR3 protein. This table holds roughly 560,000 distinct CDR3 sequences, roughly 15% found once. Time point in this sample: newly diagnosed GD, antithyroid drugs for less than 3 months. PBMC-derived RNA was used for the TCR library. Regarding the study as a whole: A greater number of public clonotypes (more than 2,500) was shared by persistent patients than by new patients (roughly 880).

The V and J ends lost 2 bases and 4 bases respectively, with 11 bases between them. The CDR3 sequence is 15 residues long. The germline gives CDR1 SEHNR, CDR2 FQNEAQ (reference sequence). The sample also formed part of further work on T cells in Graves' hyperthyroidism and ophthalmopathy. That source adds: Stable hyperthyroidism and ophthalmopathy were separated using 13 V-J signatures.

Sequenced material: peripheral blood mononuclear cells (PBMCs), taken at new diagnosis, from a patient treated with antithyroid drugs. The TCR was taken from a woman aged 35 to 60 with Graves disease. The chain combines TRBV7-9 with TRBJ2-2; D unresolved. CDR3 protein: CASSLIFIGTGELFF. In DNA form, the CDR3 reads TGTGCCAGCAGCTTAATCTTCATAGGCACCGGGGAGCTGTTTTTT.